The T cell receptor (beta chain) described here comes from a study of cytomegalovirus exposure and HLA in healthy donors. Overall study results and limits: The study reported that TCR beta sequences accurately predicted HLA-A and HLA-B alleles in most subjects. The classifier was said to identify cytomegalovirus status with high specificity and sensitivity. Analyses of presence and absence presupposed an approximately uniform sequencing depth across donors.

Concerning this clone itself: Its antigen is not known.

This CDR3 region has 13 residues. V shed 6 bases and J 8 bases; nucleotides not matched to a gene: 6. The germline gives CDR1 ENHRY, CDR2 SYGVKD. Amplification used 60 Vbeta primers and 13 Jbeta primers. Here immunoSEQ multiplex PCR was the method, and the copy in TCRdb shows in-frame clones only, minus some. The sample records approximately 110,000 clones, 73% being singletons. Sequencing input: PBMCs. The chain couples TRBV10-3 to TRBJ1-4; 7 bases line up with TRBD1. This clonotype was obtained from a woman aged 40 to 50 in good health and CMV-seronegative. CDR3 residues: CAIRLGQEEKLFF. In DNA form, the CDR3 reads TGTGCCATCAGACTAGGACAGGAAGAAAAACTGTTTTTT.